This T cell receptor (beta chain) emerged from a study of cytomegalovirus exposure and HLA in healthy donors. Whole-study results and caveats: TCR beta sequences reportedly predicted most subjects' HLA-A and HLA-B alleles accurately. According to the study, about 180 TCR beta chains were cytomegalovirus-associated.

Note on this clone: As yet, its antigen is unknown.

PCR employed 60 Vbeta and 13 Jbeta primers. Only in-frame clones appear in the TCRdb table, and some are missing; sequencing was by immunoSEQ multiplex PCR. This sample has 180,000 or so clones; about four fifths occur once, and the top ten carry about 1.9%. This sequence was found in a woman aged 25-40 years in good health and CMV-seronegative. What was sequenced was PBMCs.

The CDR3 region is CASSLVAGVNTEAFF. The CDR3, as DNA: TGTGCCAGCAGCTTAGTTGCAGGGGTGAACACTGAAGCTTTCTTT. The genes are TRBV7-8 and TRBJ1-1; weak D call: TRBD1 (6 bases). The germline gives CDR1 SGHVS, CDR2 FQNEAQ. V lost 1 base, J lost 0 bases, and 9 bases lay in between. The CDR3 has 15 amino acids.